Here is one T cell receptor beta chain with its context. This could be a read error, since a much larger clone is one nucleotide away. Every patient underwent thyroid surgery untreated. In germline, CDR1 is DFQATT, CDR2 SNEGSKA (reference sequence). The CDR3 is 15 amino acids. The data were taken from a study of metastatic and nonmetastatic thyroid tumors. About the study: Blood and tumor or nodule tissue repertoires from malignant and benign thyroid patients were compared.

Original processing methods: In papillary thyroid cancer, a distant-metastasis classifier was built using CDR3 differences across clinicopathological groups. MiXCR was used by TCRdb to re-call the PCR reads. The V and J calls, along with clone size, are taken from TCRdb and not from the paper's own processing. This sample has tens of thousands of clones, with 20% to 30% found just once. This TCR was sampled from a female donor with papillary thyroid cancer or a benign thyroid nodule (not recorded which). Some clones in this sample may be carry-over from other donors' samples. The sample consisted of tumor tissue. The chain joins TRBV20-1 to TRBJ1-4; maybe TRBD1 (6 bases). Written as DNA, the CDR3 is TGCAGTGCTAGAGCCCGGGACATCGCCTATGAAAAACTGCTTTTT. This codes for CSARARDIAYEKLLF.